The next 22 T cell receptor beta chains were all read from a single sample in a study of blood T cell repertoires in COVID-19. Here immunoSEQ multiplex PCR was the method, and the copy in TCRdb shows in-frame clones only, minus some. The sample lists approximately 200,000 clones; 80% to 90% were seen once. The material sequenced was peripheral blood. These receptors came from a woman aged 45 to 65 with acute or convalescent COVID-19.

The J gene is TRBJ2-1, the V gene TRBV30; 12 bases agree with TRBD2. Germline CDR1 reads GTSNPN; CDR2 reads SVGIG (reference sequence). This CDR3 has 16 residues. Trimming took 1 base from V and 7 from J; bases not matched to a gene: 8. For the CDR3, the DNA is TGTGCCTGGAGTGACCCGGGACTAGCGGGCCATAATGAGCAGTTCTTC. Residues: CAWSDPGLAGHNEQFF.

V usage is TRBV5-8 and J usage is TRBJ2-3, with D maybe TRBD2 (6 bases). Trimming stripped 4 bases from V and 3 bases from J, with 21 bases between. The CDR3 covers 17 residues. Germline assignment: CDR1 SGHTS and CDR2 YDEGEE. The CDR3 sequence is CASSRTPSGVGTDTQYF. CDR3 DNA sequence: TGTGCCAGCAGCCGGACCCCTTCGGGAGTTGGTACAGATACGCAGTATTTT.

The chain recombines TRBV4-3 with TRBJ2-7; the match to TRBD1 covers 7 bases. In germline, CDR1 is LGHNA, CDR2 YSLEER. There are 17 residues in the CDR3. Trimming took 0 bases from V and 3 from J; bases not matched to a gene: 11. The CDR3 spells CASSQETLRQGIYEQYF. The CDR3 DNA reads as TGCGCCAGCAGCCAAGAAACACTTCGACAGGGAATCTACGAGCAGTACTTC.

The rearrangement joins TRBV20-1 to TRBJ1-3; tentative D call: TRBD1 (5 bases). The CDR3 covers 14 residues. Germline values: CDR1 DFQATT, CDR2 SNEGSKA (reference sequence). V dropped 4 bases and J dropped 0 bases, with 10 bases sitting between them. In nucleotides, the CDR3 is TGCAGTGCTAATGACAGATACTCTGGAAACACCATATATTTT. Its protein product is CSANDRYSGNTIYF.

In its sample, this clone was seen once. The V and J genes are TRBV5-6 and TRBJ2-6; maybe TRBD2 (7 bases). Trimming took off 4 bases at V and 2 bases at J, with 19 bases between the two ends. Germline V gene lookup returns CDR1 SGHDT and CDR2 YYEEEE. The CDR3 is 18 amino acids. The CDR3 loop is CASSPGGGSKAGANVLTF. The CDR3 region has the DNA TGTGCCAGCAGCCCGGGGGGCGGGAGCAAAGCTGGGGCCAACGTCCTGACTTTC.

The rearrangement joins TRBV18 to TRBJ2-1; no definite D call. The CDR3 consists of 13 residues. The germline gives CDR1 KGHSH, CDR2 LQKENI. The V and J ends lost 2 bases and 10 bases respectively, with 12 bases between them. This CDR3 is CASSPTVLREQFF. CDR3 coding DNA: TGTGCCAGCTCACCAACGGTCTTGAGGGAGCAGTTCTTC.

The CDR3 reads CSVEEGTSSQYF. The CDR3 DNA is TGCAGCGTTGAAGAGGGGACTAGCTCGCAGTATTTT. This chain connects TRBV29-1 to TRBJ2-3, with TRBD2 matching 9 bases. The V and J ends lost 0 bases and 10 bases, in that order; junction bases with no gene match: 2. In germline, CDR1 is SQVTM, CDR2 ANQGSEA. The CDR3 runs to 12 residues.

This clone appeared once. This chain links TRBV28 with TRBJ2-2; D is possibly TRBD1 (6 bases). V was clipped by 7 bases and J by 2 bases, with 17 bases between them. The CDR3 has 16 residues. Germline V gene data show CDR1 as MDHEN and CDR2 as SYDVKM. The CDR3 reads CASKRTVWVNTGELFF. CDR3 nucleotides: TGTGCCAGCAAAAGGACAGTCTGGGTCAACACCGGGGAGCTGTTTTTT.

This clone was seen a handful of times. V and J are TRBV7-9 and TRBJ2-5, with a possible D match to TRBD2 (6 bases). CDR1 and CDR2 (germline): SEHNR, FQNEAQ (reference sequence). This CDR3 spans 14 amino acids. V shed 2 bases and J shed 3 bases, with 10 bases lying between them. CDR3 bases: TGTGCCAGCAGCTTATGGGGGGTTGAAGAGACCCAGTACTTC. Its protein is CASSLWGVEETQYF.

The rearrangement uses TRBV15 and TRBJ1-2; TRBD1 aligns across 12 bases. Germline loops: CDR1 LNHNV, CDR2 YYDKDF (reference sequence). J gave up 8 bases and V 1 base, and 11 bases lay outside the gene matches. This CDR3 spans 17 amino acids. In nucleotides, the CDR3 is TGTGCCACCAGCAGAGCGGGGACAGGGGGCCACTCGGGCGGCTACACCTTC. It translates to CATSRAGTGGHSGGYTF.

The CDR3 DNA reads as TGTGCCACCAGTGCGGGTCTAGCGGCTAAAGAGACCCAGTACTTC. It encodes CATSAGLAAKETQYF. The V gene is TRBV24-1, the J gene TRBJ2-5, with TRBD2 identical over 7 bases. J gave up 3 bases and V 5 bases, and 8 bases lay outside the gene matches. The CDR3 consists of 15 residues. Germline-derived CDR1 and CDR2 are KGHDR and SFDVKD.

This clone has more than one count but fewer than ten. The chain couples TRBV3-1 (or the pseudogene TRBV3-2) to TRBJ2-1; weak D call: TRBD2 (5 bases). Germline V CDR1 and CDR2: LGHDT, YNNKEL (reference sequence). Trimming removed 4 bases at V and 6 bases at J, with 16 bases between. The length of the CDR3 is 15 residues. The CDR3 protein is CASSRPSGTLNEQFF. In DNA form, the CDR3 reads TGTGCCAGCAGCCGACCGAGCGGAACACTCAATGAGCAGTTCTTC.

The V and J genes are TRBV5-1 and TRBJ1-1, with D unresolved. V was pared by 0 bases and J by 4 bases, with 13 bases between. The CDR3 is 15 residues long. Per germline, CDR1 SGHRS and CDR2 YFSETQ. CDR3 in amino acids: CASSLGGHFGTEAFF. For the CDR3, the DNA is TGCGCCAGCAGCTTGGGAGGGCACTTCGGCACTGAAGCTTTCTTT.

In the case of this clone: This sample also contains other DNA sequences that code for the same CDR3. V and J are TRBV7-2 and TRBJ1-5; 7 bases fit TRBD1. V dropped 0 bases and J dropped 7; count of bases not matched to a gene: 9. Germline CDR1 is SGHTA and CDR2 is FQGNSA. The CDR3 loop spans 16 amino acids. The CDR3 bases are TGTGCCAGCAGCTTAGCAAGGGGGCGGGGGGGGCAGCCCCAGCATTTT. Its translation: CASSLARGRGGQPQHF.

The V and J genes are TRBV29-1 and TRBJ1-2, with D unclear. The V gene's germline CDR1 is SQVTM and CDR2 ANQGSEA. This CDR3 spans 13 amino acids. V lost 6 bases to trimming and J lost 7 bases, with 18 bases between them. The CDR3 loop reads CSVLQSPLGGYTF. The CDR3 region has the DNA TGCAGCGTGCTACAGTCCCCTTTGGGTGGCTACACCTTC.

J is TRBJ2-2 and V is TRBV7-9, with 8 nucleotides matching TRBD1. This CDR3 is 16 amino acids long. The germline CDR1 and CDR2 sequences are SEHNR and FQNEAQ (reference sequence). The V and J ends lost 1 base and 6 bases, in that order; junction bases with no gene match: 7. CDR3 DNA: TGTGCCAGCAGCTTAGGAATAGGACAGGGATCCGGGGAGCTGTTTTTT. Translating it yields CASSLGIGQGSGELFF.

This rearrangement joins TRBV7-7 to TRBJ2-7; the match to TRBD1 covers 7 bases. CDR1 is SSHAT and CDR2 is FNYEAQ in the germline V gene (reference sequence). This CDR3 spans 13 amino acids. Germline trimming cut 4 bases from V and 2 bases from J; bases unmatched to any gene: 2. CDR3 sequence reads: CASSWDSTYEQYF. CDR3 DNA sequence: TGTGCCAGCAGCTGGGACAGTACCTACGAGCAGTACTTC.

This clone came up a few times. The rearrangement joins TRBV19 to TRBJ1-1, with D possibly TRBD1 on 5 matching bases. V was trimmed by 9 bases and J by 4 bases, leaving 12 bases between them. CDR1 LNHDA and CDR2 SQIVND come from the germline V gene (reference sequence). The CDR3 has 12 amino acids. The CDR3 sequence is CASRGGATEAFF. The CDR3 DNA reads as TGTGCCAGCAGAGGAGGGGCCACTGAAGCTTTCTTT.

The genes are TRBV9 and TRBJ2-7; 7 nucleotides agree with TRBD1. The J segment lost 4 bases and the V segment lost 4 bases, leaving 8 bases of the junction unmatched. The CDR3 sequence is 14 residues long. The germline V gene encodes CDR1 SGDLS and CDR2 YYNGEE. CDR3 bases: TGTGCCAGCAGCCCCGCAGGGGGAACGTACGAGCAGTACTTC. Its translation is CASSPAGGTYEQYF.

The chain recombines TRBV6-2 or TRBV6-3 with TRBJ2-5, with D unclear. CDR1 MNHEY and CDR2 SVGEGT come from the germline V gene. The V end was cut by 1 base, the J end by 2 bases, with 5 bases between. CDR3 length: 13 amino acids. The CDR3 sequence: CASSYLAQETQYF. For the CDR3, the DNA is TGTGCCAGCAGTTACTTGGCTCAAGAGACCCAGTACTTC.

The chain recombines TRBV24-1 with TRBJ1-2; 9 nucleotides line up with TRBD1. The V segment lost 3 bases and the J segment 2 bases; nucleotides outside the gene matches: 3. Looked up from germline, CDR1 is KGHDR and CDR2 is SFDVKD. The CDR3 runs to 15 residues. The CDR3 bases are TGTGCCACCAGTGATCAAGGACAGGGGAACTATGGCTACACCTTC. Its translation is CATSDQGQGNYGYTF.

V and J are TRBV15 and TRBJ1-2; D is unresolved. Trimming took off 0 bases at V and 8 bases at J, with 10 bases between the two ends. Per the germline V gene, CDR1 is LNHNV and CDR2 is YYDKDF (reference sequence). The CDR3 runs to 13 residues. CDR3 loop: CATSRDGAWGYTF. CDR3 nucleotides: TGTGCCACCAGCAGAGATGGAGCTTGGGGCTACACCTTC.